This T cell receptor beta chain was identified during a study of Ad26.COV2.S vaccination and SARS-CoV-2 variants. CDR3 size: 13 residues. The V gene lost 0 bases and the J gene lost 4 bases, with 4 bases spanning the gap. Germline V gene data show CDR1 as KGHSY and CDR2 as FQNENV. The treatment denotes: 15 to 20 received Ad26.COV2.S at low or high dose, single or two shots; about 5 received placebo; per-sample allocation not given. After the first vaccine or placebo injection, samples were drawn on day 63. The data were produced by immunoSEQ multiplex PCR, yet TCRdb's version contains in-frame clones alone and is incomplete. This table has 440,000 or so clones, about 89% appearing once.

This clonotype was sampled from a person aged 18-60 years who received the Ad26.COV2.S COVID-19 vaccine or a placebo. Material: peripheral blood, obtained in a trial of Ad26.COV2.S vaccine versus placebo. The rearrangement links TRBV16 to TRBJ1-3; no clear D. The chain's CDR3 is CASSQSVGNTIYF. Written as DNA, the CDR3 is TGTGCCAGCAGCCAATCCGTAGGAAACACCATATATTTT.